This T cell receptor beta chain was sequenced in a study of cytomegalovirus exposure and HLA in healthy donors. General study points: CMV antigen specificity was confirmed in vitro for a few CMV-associated chains. As a later analysis showed, a missense DCLRE1C variant was linked to trimming of TCR beta V- and J-genes. Segments of the TCR beta V type were, in most cases, productive about 90% or about 30% of the time in an earlier analysis. A later analysis linked around 15,000 TCR beta sequences to HLA alleles at 0.05 false discovery rate.

CDR1 and CDR2 (germline): SGHRS, YFSETQ. The CDR3 has 12 residues. V was shortened by 1 base and J by 14 bases, with 12 bases between the two germline ends. Details on this clone: Its matching antigen is unknown.

13 Jbeta primers and 60 Vbeta primers were used for the PCR. Sequencing used immunoSEQ multiplex PCR; TCRdb keeps in-frame clones, though not all of them. This sample has around 110,000 clones; 70% to 80% occur once, and the top ten carry approximately 2.4%. This receptor was taken from a man aged 18 to 30 in good health and CMV-seronegative. The chain employs TRBV5-1 and TRBJ1-4, with D tentatively TRBD1 (6 bases). Sequencing used PBMCs. CDR3 amino acids: CASSLRGGSLFF. CDR3 coding DNA: TGCGCCAGCAGCTTGCGCGGGGGCTCTCTGTTTTTT.